This T cell receptor beta chain was recovered during a study of control samples from healthy donors and cancer patients. The CDR3 has 14 amino acids. Trimming took 11 bases from V and 6 from J, leaving 19 bases between them. CDR1 is KGHDR and CDR2 is SFDVKD in the germline V gene. Sequencing was performed with immunoSEQ multiplex PCR; in TCRdb, only in-frame clones are kept and a portion is missing. Of 150,000 or so clones listed, 75% to 95% are singletons. The chain has TRBV24-1 and TRBJ2-1; D assignment may be TRBD1 or TRBD2 (6 bases each). The clonotype was recovered from a man aged 35-49 years in good health. Material for sequencing was blood. The CDR3 sequence: CANNPGAGGNEQFF. CDR3 DNA sequence: TGTGCCAACAACCCGGGGGCCGGGGGCAATGAGCAGTTCTTC.